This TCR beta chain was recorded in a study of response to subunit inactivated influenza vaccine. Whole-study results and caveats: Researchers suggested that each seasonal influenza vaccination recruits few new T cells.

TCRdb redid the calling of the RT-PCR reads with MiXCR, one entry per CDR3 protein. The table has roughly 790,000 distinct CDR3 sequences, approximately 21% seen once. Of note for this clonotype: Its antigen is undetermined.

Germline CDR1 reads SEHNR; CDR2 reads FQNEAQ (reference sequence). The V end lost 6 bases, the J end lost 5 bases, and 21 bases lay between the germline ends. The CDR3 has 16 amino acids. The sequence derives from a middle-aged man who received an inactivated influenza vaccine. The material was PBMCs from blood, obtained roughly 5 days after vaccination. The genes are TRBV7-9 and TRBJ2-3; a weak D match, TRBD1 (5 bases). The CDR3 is CASSAPALSGLDTQYF. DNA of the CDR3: TGTGCCAGCAGTGCCCCGGCCCTATCAGGGTTAGATACGCAGTATTTT.